Each of the 12 T cell receptor beta chains below was sequenced from the same sample in a study of human T cells and chemical hapten exposure. One entry per CDR3 protein results from TCRdb running MiXCR on the RACE reads. This table has approximately 350,000 distinct CDR3 sequences, around 7% appearing once. Time point described: patch test 1, 2 weeks after DPC sensitization. Treatment described: therapeutic diphenylcyclopropenone sensitization with weekly scalp DPC. The sample here was whole blood, taken in connection with sensitization to the hapten diphenylcyclopropenone (DPC). The receptors were gathered from a woman younger than 30 with alopecia areata. Some clones in this sample may be carry-over from other donors' samples.

This clonotype was seen at least ten times. The chain couples TRBV18 to TRBJ1-3; D uncertain. The CDR3 contains 13 residues. CDR1 and CDR2 from the germline V gene are KGHSH and LQKENI. Trimming pared 6 bases from V and 1 base from J, leaving 7 bases between. The CDR3 sequence is CASSGMSGNTIYF. In DNA, the CDR3 is TGTGCCAGCTCTGGAATGTCTGGAAACACCATATATTTT. Full variable domain (missing parts from reference TRBV18 and TRBJ1-3): NAGVMQNPRHLVRRRGQEARLRCSPMKGHSHVYWYRQLPEEGLKFMVYLQKENIIDESGMPKERFSAEFPKEGPSILRIQQVVRGDSAAYFCASSGMSGNTIYFGEGSWLTVV.

The chain is built from TRBV6-2 or TRBV6-3 and TRBJ2-2; perhaps TRBD1 as D (6 bases). CDR1 is MNHEY and CDR2 is SVGEGT in the germline V gene. Trimming removed 8 bases at V and 4 bases at J, with 14 bases between. The CDR3 is 14 amino acids. The CDR3 loop reads CASRGQQATGELFF. CDR3 coding DNA: TGTGCCAGCCGGGGACAACAGGCCACCGGGGAGCTGTTTTTT.

CDR3: CASSLLAGSNEQFF. CDR3 nucleotides: TGTGCCAGCAGTTTACTAGCGGGGAGTAATGAGCAGTTCTTC. The V call is TRBV28, the J call TRBJ2-1; 9 nucleotides line up with TRBD2. V gave up 2 bases and J gave up 7 bases; unmatched junction bases: 3. Per germline, CDR1 MDHEN and CDR2 SYDVKM. The CDR3 covers 14 residues.

The chain has TRBV20-1 and TRBJ2-1; D not certain. Germline-derived CDR1 and CDR2 are DFQATT and SNEGSKA (reference sequence). The CDR3 consists of 13 residues. Trimming stripped 6 bases from V and 0 bases from J, with 9 bases between. CDR3 sequence: CSALSSSYNEQFF. The CDR3 nucleotides are TGCAGTGCCCTTTCGAGCTCCTACAATGAGCAGTTCTTC.

Comments on this clonotype: No conserved phenylalanine or tryptophan is present at the end of the CDR3, so a read error is the likely explanation. The chain has TRBV12-3 or TRBV12-4 and TRBJ2-7; no clear D gene. Deletions cut 5 bases from V and 4 bases from J, with 12 bases between. This CDR3 has 13 residues. The CDR3 is CASSRGTRYEQYY. The CDR3 nucleotides read TGTGCCAGCAGTCGCGGAACGAGGTACGAGCAGTACTAC.

The sample holds many counts of this clonotype. The chain is built from TRBV7-6 and TRBJ2-3; TRBD1 agrees at 7 bases. The germline CDR1 and CDR2 sequences are SGHVS and FNYEAQ. This CDR3 is built from 15 residues. Trimming at V came to 4 bases and at J to 2 bases, leaving 6 bases not matched to a gene. The CDR3 sequence: CASSSRDRNTDTQYF. The DNA for the CDR3 is TGTGCCAGCAGCTCCCGGGACAGAAACACAGATACGCAGTATTTT.

In DNA, the CDR3 is TGTGCCAGCAGTGCAACAAGCTCTGGAAACACCATATATTTT. This sequence encodes CASSATSSGNTIYF. The V gene is TRBV5-6, the J gene TRBJ1-3; no clear D. CDR3 length equals 14 residues. The germline V and J ends were trimmed by 5 bases and 0 bases, with 9 bases remaining between them. Germline V gene sequence: CDR1 SGHDT, CDR2 YYEEEE.

The V call is TRBV5-1, the J call TRBJ2-7; the D call may be TRBD1 or TRBD2 (5 bases each). The V end was cut by 0 bases, the J end by 6 bases, with 22 bases between. The germline gives CDR1 SGHRS, CDR2 YFSETQ. The CDR3 length is 17 residues. CDR3 protein: CASSLDGTATANGEQYF. The DNA for the CDR3 is TGCGCCAGCAGCTTGGATGGGACGGCGACCGCGAACGGCGAGCAGTACTTC.

This clonotype was found a few times. The rearrangement links TRBV5-5 to TRBJ1-5, with 7 bases aligning to TRBD1. V lost 4 bases and J lost 7; bases outside the gene matches: 11. CDR1 is SGHKS, CDR2 YYEKEE, per germline (reference sequence). This CDR3 is built from 15 residues. The CDR3 region is CASSLGAGGEQPQHF. The CDR3 region has the DNA TGTGCCAGCAGCCTCGGCGCAGGGGGAGAACAGCCCCAGCATTTT.

This clonotype was recorded at least ten times. V gene TRBV7-2 combines with J gene TRBJ2-2; the match to TRBD1 covers 9 bases. After removal of 3 bases from V and 0 bases from J, the junction contained 2 bases not matched to a gene. Germline V gene sequence: CDR1 SGHTA, CDR2 FQGNSA. The CDR3 runs to 16 residues. The CDR3 sequence: CASSLRTGANTGELFF. CDR3 bases: TGTGCCAGCAGCTTGCGGACAGGGGCGAACACCGGGGAGCTGTTTTTT.

This clonotype was seen repeatedly, ten times or more. This rearrangement joins TRBV27 to TRBJ2-7, with unresolved D. Trimming stripped 4 bases from V and 3 bases from J, with 19 bases between. The V gene's germline CDR1 is MNHEY and CDR2 SMNVEV (reference sequence). The CDR3 runs to 16 residues. The CDR3 reads CASSSPAGSGYYEQYF. The CDR3 nucleotides read TGTGCCAGCAGTTCCCCCGCCGGGTCCGGGTACTACGAGCAGTACTTC.

Only a few counts were recorded for this clonotype. This chain connects TRBV20-1 to TRBJ2-2; either TRBD1 or TRBD2 may fit D (5 bases each). The V gene lost 3 bases and the J gene lost 6 bases, with 14 bases spanning the gap. CDR3 length equals 14 residues. The V gene's germline CDR1 is DFQATT and CDR2 SNEGSKA (reference sequence). The CDR3 sequence: CSARRQGEAGELFF. CDR3 sequence (DNA): TGCAGTGCTAGGAGGCAGGGAGAGGCCGGGGAGCTGTTTTTT.